One and the same sample provided the 28 T cell receptor beta chains below, sequenced in a study of blood T cell repertoires in COVID-19. Only in-frame clones appear in the TCRdb table, and some are missing; sequencing was by immunoSEQ multiplex PCR. The sample contains around 450,000 clones, roughly 85% of which appear only once. Sequenced input: PBMCs or T cells enriched from blood (not recorded which). The source of these receptors is a woman between 18 and 29 years old with acute COVID-19.

The chain carries TRBV6-4 and TRBJ2-7, with a weak D call TRBD1 (6 bases). The germline V gene has CDR1 MRHNA and CDR2 SNTAGT. Trimming removed 8 bases at V and 5 bases at J, with 16 bases between. The CDR3 consists of 13 residues. This CDR3 reads CASQGTGYNEQYF. CDR3 sequence (DNA): TGTGCCAGCCAGGGCACAGGGTACAACGAGCAGTACTTC.

Remarks on this clone: This CDR3 is also generated by other DNA sequences in the sample. The V gene is TRBV2, the J gene TRBJ1-5; TRBD1 agrees at 12 bases. The CDR3 totals 13 residues. J was trimmed by 7 bases and V by 6 bases; bases with no gene match: 1. From germline, CDR1 is SNHLY and CDR2 FYNNEI. The CDR3 is CASSGTGGQPQHF. Written as DNA, the CDR3 is TGTGCCAGCAGCGGGACAGGGGGCCAGCCCCAGCATTTT.

The chain joins TRBV7-6 to TRBJ2-5; no reliable D call. The CDR3 extends over 12 amino acids. The ends were cut back, 2 bases at V and 3 bases at J, with 4 bases in the middle. Germline V lookup: CDR1 SGHVS, CDR2 FNYEAQ. The CDR3: CASSLREETQYF. CDR3 nucleotide sequence: TGTGCCAGCAGCTTACGGGAAGAGACCCAGTACTTC.

The rearrangement uses TRBV5-6 and TRBJ2-3, with TRBD2 matching over 7 bases. V shed 2 bases and J 2 bases; nucleotides not matched to a gene: 5. Germline-derived CDR1 and CDR2 are SGHDT and YYEEEE. The CDR3 runs 15 residues. This CDR3 reads CASSFGLVNTDTQYF. The DNA of the CDR3 is TGTGCCAGCAGCTTTGGACTAGTCAACACAGATACGCAGTATTTT.

CDR3 nucleotide sequence: TGTGCCACCAGTGGAGCCGGGACAGGCGATCAAGAGACCCAGTACTTC. Translating it yields CATSGAGTGDQETQYF. This chain uses TRBV24-1 with TRBJ2-5; 8 bases line up with TRBD1. The junction had 9 bases not matched to a gene; V was cut back by 5 bases and J by 2 bases. Looked up from germline, CDR1 is KGHDR and CDR2 is SFDVKD. The CDR3 loop spans 16 amino acids.

The chain employs TRBV3-1 (or the pseudogene TRBV3-2) and TRBJ2-1, with TRBD2 identical over 9 bases. CDR3 length: 15 residues. V trimming: 4 bases; J trimming: 6 bases; junction bases outside the gene matches: 7. CDR1 is LGHDT and CDR2 is YNNKEL in the germline V gene (reference sequence). CDR3 in DNA: TGTGCCAGCAGCCGAAGCGGGGGGCGCGGCAATGAGCAGTTCTTC. Translating gives CASSRSGGRGNEQFF.

The chain employs TRBV2 and TRBJ2-5; 8 bases map to TRBD2. V shed 10 bases and J 5 bases; nucleotides not matched to a gene: 6. In germline, CDR1 is SNHLY, CDR2 FYNNEI. The length of the CDR3 is 12 residues. The CDR3 here is CATRGGRETQYF. DNA for the CDR3: TGTGCCACACGGGGGGGTCGGGAGACCCAGTACTTC. Variable domain in full (rest from reference TRBV2 and TRBJ2-5): EPEVTQTPSHQVTQMGQEVILRCVPISNHLYFYWYRQILGQKVEFLVSFYNNEISEKSEIFDDQFSVERPDGSNFTLKIRSTKLEDSAMYFCATRGGRETQYFGPGTRLLVL.

The genes are TRBV6-5 and TRBJ2-1, with TRBD1 matching 7 bases. In germline, CDR1 is MNHEY, CDR2 SVGAGI. This CDR3 contains 14 residues. V shed 7 bases and J 7 bases; nucleotides not matched to a gene: 10. CDR3 DNA sequence: TGTGCCAGCACCCGGCAGGGGGTTAGGAATGAGCAGTTCTTC. Amino acids: CASTRQGVRNEQFF.

This clone appeared a few times. This chain joins TRBV15 and TRBJ1-1, with 8 bases lining up with TRBD1. V shed 2 bases and J 2 bases; nucleotides not matched to a gene: 7. CDR3 size: 16 residues. In germline, CDR1 is LNHNV, CDR2 YYDKDF (reference sequence). The CDR3 DNA reads as TGTGCCACCAGCAGAAGACGGTCAGGGGGCAACACTGAAGCTTTCTTT. Protein: CATSRRRSGGNTEAFF.

Here the CDR3 reads CASSFPAGELFF. The CDR3 DNA is TGTGCCAGCAGCTTCCCGGCCGGGGAGCTGTTTTTT. The V and J genes are TRBV7-9 and TRBJ2-2; D remains unclear. Germline assignment: CDR1 SEHNR and CDR2 FQNEAQ (reference sequence). The CDR3 consists of 12 residues. Trimming cost V 3 bases and J 6 bases, with 5 bases left between them.

This sequence joins TRBV27 and TRBJ1-3; D ambiguous. V lost 9 bases, J lost 4 bases, and 19 bases lay in between. This CDR3 is built from 15 residues. From germline, CDR1 is MNHEY and CDR2 SMNVEV (reference sequence). CDR3 nucleotides: TGTGCCAGTGCCTTTGATGGAGCCGACGGAAACACCATATATTTT. Protein: CASAFDGADGNTIYF.

This chain links TRBV6-5 with TRBJ2-1; 12 bases align to TRBD2. V trimming: 0 bases; J trimming: 10 bases; junction bases outside the gene matches: 4. Looked up from germline, CDR1 is MNHEY and CDR2 is SVGAGI. The length of the CDR3 is 15 residues. CDR3: CASSYSRLAGDEQFF. DNA for the CDR3: TGTGCCAGCAGTTACTCAAGACTAGCGGGAGACGAGCAGTTCTTC.

A single count supports this clone. The V and J genes are TRBV5-6 and TRBJ1-5, with D perhaps matching TRBD1 (5 bases). Germline V gene data show CDR1 as SGHDT and CDR2 as YYEEEE. V lost 4 bases and J 5 bases, leaving 13 bases between the germline ends. The CDR3 covers 14 residues. The CDR3 here is CASSLRGGDQPQHF. For the CDR3, the DNA is TGTGCCAGCAGCCTGCGGGGGGGAGATCAGCCCCAGCATTTT.

J is TRBJ1-6 and V is TRBV15, with unresolved D. Trimming shortened V by 3 bases and J by 8 bases, and 5 bases separated the two germline ends. The CDR3 totals 12 residues. Germline values: CDR1 LNHNV, CDR2 YYDKDF (reference sequence). The CDR3 DNA reads TGTGCCACCAGCAGCGTCCATTCACCCCTCCACTTT. Its protein product is CATSSVHSPLHF.

The chain carries TRBV6-5 and TRBJ2-1, with 12 positions matching TRBD2. This CDR3 region has 15 residues. The germline V gene encodes CDR1 MNHEY and CDR2 SVGAGI. V gave up 6 bases and J gave up 6 bases; unmatched junction bases: 6. The CDR3: CASSPGLAGSNEQFF. CDR3 nucleotides: TGTGCCAGCAGCCCCGGACTAGCGGGGAGCAATGAGCAGTTCTTC.

This sequence joins TRBV7-2 and TRBJ2-1, with TRBD2 matching over 7 bases. J lost 2 bases, V lost 5 bases, and 12 bases had no gene match. Germline CDR1 reads SGHTA; CDR2 reads FQGNSA. CDR3 length: 17 residues. CDR3 sequence: CASSQVVWRETYNEQFF. For the CDR3, the DNA is TGTGCCAGCAGCCAGGTGGTCTGGCGGGAGACCTACAATGAGCAGTTCTTC.

The chain carries TRBV6-5 and TRBJ1-1; D uncertain. The CDR3 covers 12 residues. The V gene's germline CDR1 is MNHEY and CDR2 SVGAGI. V dropped 9 bases and J dropped 5 bases, with 13 bases sitting between them. The CDR3 reads CASFPGGTEAFF. The CDR3 region has the DNA TGTGCCAGTTTTCCGGGAGGAACTGAAGCTTTCTTT.

This clone has more than one count but fewer than ten. V is TRBV3-1 (or the pseudogene TRBV3-2) and J is TRBJ1-1; 7 bases agree with TRBD1. Per germline, CDR1 LGHDT and CDR2 YNNKEL (reference sequence). V was pared by 4 bases and J by 1 base, with 3 bases of the junction left unmatched. The CDR3 runs to 14 residues. The CDR3 sequence is CASSPRQGNTEAFF. CDR3 sequence (DNA): TGTGCCAGCAGCCCCCGACAGGGGAACACTGAAGCTTTCTTT.

This sequence joins TRBV27 and TRBJ1-3; D may be TRBD1 (5 bases). Between the trimmed V and J ends, which lost 2 bases and 0 bases, there was a span of 8 bases. This CDR3 comprises 15 residues. Germline values: CDR1 MNHEY, CDR2 SMNVEV (reference sequence). CDR3 sequence: CASSLRGLSGNTIYF. CDR3 bases: TGTGCCAGCAGTTTAAGGGGACTCTCTGGAAACACCATATATTTT.

V gene TRBV10-2 combines with J gene TRBJ1-2; the match to TRBD1 covers 8 bases. The CDR3 is made up of 10 amino acids. Per the germline V gene, CDR1 is WSHSY and CDR2 is SAAADI. The CDR3 region has the DNA TGCGCGACAGGGGACTATGGCTACACCTTC. This gives the protein CATGDYGYTF.

The V call is TRBV5-6, the J call TRBJ2-2; TRBD2 matches 7 bases. V lost 2 bases, J lost 0 bases, and 1 base stayed unmatched. CDR1 and CDR2 from the germline V gene are SGHDT and YYEEEE. The CDR3 length is 15 residues. CDR3 DNA: TGTGCCAGCAGCTTAGCGGGACCGAACACCGGGGAGCTGTTTTTT. It is translated as CASSLAGPNTGELFF.

This clone was seen once. The chain joins TRBV7-9 to TRBJ2-1, with 14 bases identical to TRBD2. The CDR3 sequence is 15 residues long. After removal of 5 bases from V and 7 bases from J, the junction contained 4 bases not matched to a gene. Germline loops: CDR1 SEHNR, CDR2 FQNEAQ (reference sequence). CDR3 loop: CASSPGLAGVNEQFF. The CDR3 DNA is TGTGCCAGCAGCCCGGGACTAGCGGGAGTAAATGAGCAGTTCTTC. Together with reference TRBV7-9 and TRBJ2-1, the CDR3 gives the full variable domain: DTGVSQNPRHKITKRGQNVTFRCDPISEHNRLYWYRQTLGQGPEFLTYFQNEAQLEKSRLLSDRFSAERPKGSFSTLEIQRTEQGDSAMYLCASSPGLAGVNEQFFGPGTRLTVL.

This clone appeared a single time. The genes are TRBV27 and TRBJ1-3; D unclear. This CDR3 region has 14 residues. The germline gives CDR1 MNHEY, CDR2 SMNVEV (reference sequence). V was shortened by 7 bases and J by 3 bases, with 13 bases between the two germline ends. The CDR3, as DNA: TGTGCCAGCAAAGCAGGTTTCATTGGAAACACCATATATTTT. Its translation is CASKAGFIGNTIYF.

J is TRBJ1-6 and V is TRBV5-4; 7 bases align to TRBD1. Trimming removed 0 bases from V and 7 bases from J; junction bases left unmatched: 4. The length of the CDR3 is 15 residues. The germline CDR1 and CDR2 sequences are SGHNT and YYREEE (reference sequence). The CDR3 spells CASSLESTGNSPLHF. For the CDR3, the DNA is TGTGCCAGCAGCTTGGAGTCGACAGGGAATTCACCCCTCCACTTT. Filled out from reference TRBV5-4 and TRBJ1-6, the complete variable domain reads ETGVTQSPTHLIKTRGQQVTLRCSSQSGHNTVSWYQQALGQGPQFIFQYYREEENGRGNFPPRFSGLQFPNYSSELNVNALELDDSALYLCASSLESTGNSPLHFGNGTRLTVT.

The V and J genes are TRBV4-1 and TRBJ1-1; D is uncertain. The CDR3 extends over 16 amino acids. From germline, CDR1 is MGHRA and CDR2 YSYEKL. Trimming removed 0 bases at V and 3 bases at J, with 14 bases between. The CDR3 spells CASSQDFLGRHTEAFF. The CDR3 nucleotides read TGCGCCAGCAGCCAAGATTTCCTGGGGAGACACACTGAAGCTTTCTTT.

This chain joins TRBV6-4 and TRBJ1-2, with 9 bases fitting TRBD1. CDR1 MRHNA and CDR2 SNTAGT come from the germline V gene. The CDR3 consists of 14 residues. The V and J ends lost 4 bases and 2 bases, in that order; junction bases with no gene match: 2. This chain's CDR3 is CASSVGQGNYGYTF. CDR3 DNA sequence: TGTGCCAGCAGTGTTGGACAGGGGAACTATGGCTACACCTTC.

The chain uses TRBV4-1 and TRBJ1-1; tentative D call: TRBD1 (6 bases). Germline CDR1 MGHRA, CDR2 YSYEKL. The CDR3 is made up of 14 amino acids. Trimming cost V 4 bases and J 1 base, with 10 bases left between them. The DNA of the CDR3 is TGCGCCAGCAGCCGCGTAGGGGGGAACACTGAAGCTTTCTTT. As protein: CASSRVGGNTEAFF.

This rearrangement joins TRBV7-7 to TRBJ2-6; perhaps TRBD1 as D (5 bases). CDR3 length: 19 residues. Germline CDR1 is SSHAT and CDR2 is FNYEAQ (reference sequence). V lost 5 bases and J lost 0, with 20 bases in between. CDR3 loop: CASSAGPRRQTSGANVLTF. Written as DNA, the CDR3 is TGTGCCAGCAGCGCAGGACCTAGACGACAGACCTCTGGGGCCAACGTCCTGACTTTC.